The rows below give T cell receptor beta chains drawn from one sample of a study of identical twins. TCRdb independently ran MiXCR on the 5' RACE reads; one entry per CDR3 protein. The table records roughly 480,000 distinct CDR3 sequences, roughly 24% of them present only once. Separately, the same data were catalogued under a study of T cells expressing NK-cell markers.

The sequenced sample was CD4+ T cells sorted from blood. These receptors came from a young woman in good health. CDR3s include the opening cysteine and the closing phenylalanine or tryptophan. The order of the fields is J gene, V gene, clone size, D gene, CDR3 protein, CDR3 DNA. The D gene is left open where the match is weak. Expanded clones are given a class, and other clones once, few, many or no size at all.

j_call: TRBJ2-1; v_call: TRBV20-1; clone_size: NA; d_call: NA; cdr3_aa: CSARDRLANEQFF; cdr3_nt: TGCAGTGCTAGAGATCGGCTAGCCAATGAGCAGTTCTTC
j_call: TRBJ2-2; v_call: TRBV20-1; clone_size: NA; d_call: NA; cdr3_aa: CSASRNTGELFF; cdr3_nt: TGCAGTGCTAGTAGGAACACCGGGGAGCTGTTTTTT
j_call: TRBJ1-4; v_call: TRBV18; clone_size: few; d_call: NA; cdr3_aa: CASTGGATNEKLFF; cdr3_nt: TGTGCCAGTACAGGCGGAGCAACTAATGAAAAACTGTTTTTT
j_call: TRBJ2-7; v_call: TRBV9; clone_size: many; d_call: NA; cdr3_aa: CASSSRLGGEQYF; cdr3_nt: TGTGCCAGCAGCTCTAGGCTGGGCGGCGAGCAGTACTTC
j_call: TRBJ2-7; v_call: TRBV5-1; clone_size: NA; d_call: NA; cdr3_aa: CASSPPLGSYEQYF; cdr3_nt: TGCGCCAGCAGCCCACCACTAGGGTCCTACGAGCAGTACTTC
j_call: TRBJ2-3; v_call: TRBV20-1; clone_size: many; d_call: NA; cdr3_aa: CSAQLGDTQYF; cdr3_nt: TGCAGTGCCCAACTAGGAGATACGCAGTATTTT
j_call: TRBJ2-3; v_call: TRBV4-2; clone_size: NA; d_call: TRBD1; cdr3_aa: CASSRQTGSFTDTQYF; cdr3_nt: TGTGCCAGCAGCCGACAGACAGGGTCCTTCACAGATACGCAGTATTTT
j_call: TRBJ2-2; v_call: TRBV29-1; clone_size: few; d_call: NA; cdr3_aa: CSAGDTGELFF; cdr3_nt: TGCAGCGCCGGAGACACCGGGGAGCTGTTTTTT
j_call: TRBJ1-1; v_call: TRBV5-1; clone_size: NA; d_call: NA; cdr3_aa: CASSLVPRPANTEAFF; cdr3_nt: TGCGCCAGCAGCTTGGTTCCCAGACCAGCGAACACTGAAGCTTTCTTT
j_call: TRBJ2-3; v_call: TRBV12-3/TRBV12-4; clone_size: few; d_call: NA; cdr3_aa: CASSLREEGTDTQYF; cdr3_nt: TGTGCCAGCAGTCTCCGGGAAGAAGGCACAGATACGCAGTATTTT
j_call: TRBJ1-2; v_call: TRBV20-1; clone_size: NA; d_call: TRBD1; cdr3_aa: CSARDVTGDYGYTF; cdr3_nt: TGCAGTGCTAGAGATGTTACAGGGGACTATGGCTACACCTTC
j_call: TRBJ1-1; v_call: TRBV11-3; clone_size: few; d_call: TRBD1; cdr3_aa: CASGQGWNTEAFF; cdr3_nt: TGTGCCAGCGGACAGGGTTGGAACACTGAAGCTTTCTTT
j_call: TRBJ1-2; v_call: TRBV5-1; clone_size: NA; d_call: TRBD1; cdr3_aa: CASSAGTGSGGYTF; cdr3_nt: TGCGCCAGCAGCGCCGGGACAGGGTCCGGTGGCTACACCTTC
j_call: TRBJ2-5; v_call: TRBV20-1; clone_size: NA; d_call: TRBD1; cdr3_aa: CSAWDRVETQYF; cdr3_nt: TGCAGTGCTTGGGACAGGGTAGAGACCCAGTACTTC
j_call: TRBJ2-3; v_call: TRBV20-1; clone_size: few; d_call: TRBD1; cdr3_aa: CSVLGQGARDTQYF; cdr3_nt: TGCAGTGTTCTCGGACAGGGGGCGCGAGATACGCAGTATTTT